The source of this T cell receptor beta chain is a study of cytomegalovirus exposure and HLA in healthy donors. Points from the study as a whole: Prediction of most subjects' HLA-A and HLA-B alleles by TCR beta sequences was reportedly accurate. As a later analysis showed, several of the most significant clusters appeared to be linked to common viral pathogens. An observed cluster of highly shared sequence variants was recorded as a likely sequencing artifact. Follow-up analysis later connected one missense variant in DCLRE1C with trimming of TCR beta V- and J-genes.

As to this clone: Its antigen remains unknown.

Use of 60 Vbeta and 13 Jbeta primers characterized the PCR. Method: immunoSEQ multiplex PCR; TCRdb's copy keeps in-frame clones and lacks some. The repertoire has around 130,000 clones, more than 70% of them found once; the top ten carry about 0.94%. This CDR3 is built from 14 residues. Germline assignment: CDR1 SQVTM and CDR2 ANQGSEA. Trimming took 7 bases from V and 2 from J; bases not matched to a gene: 8. This receptor was obtained from a human donor in good health. The chain is built from TRBV29-1 and TRBJ1-2; the match to TRBD1 covers 9 bases. The source material was PBMCs. The CDR3 sequence: CSAGDRDSNYGYTF. The CDR3 DNA follows: TGCAGCGCCGGGGACAGGGATTCAAACTATGGCTACACCTTC.